The present T cell receptor beta chain was sequenced within a study of response to subunit inactivated influenza vaccine. Germline V lookup: CDR1 SEHNR, CDR2 FQNEAQ (reference sequence). V lost 5 bases and J lost 4, with 14 bases in between. The CDR3 has 14 residues. Via MiXCR, TCRdb re-called the RT-PCR reads, giving one row per CDR3 protein. The top ten hold approximately 10% of the sample, which has about 570,000 distinct CDR3 sequences, approximately 10% seen once. These same data were also listed under a study on T cells expressing NK-cell markers. Turning to that study: 5'RACE template switching built TCR beta cDNA with unique molecular identifiers. Repertoires of TCR beta were obtained from T cells sorted as CD3+CD56+NKG2C+, CD3+CD56+NKG2C- and CD3+CD56-NKG2C+. Eight donors were sequenced, seven testing HCMV-seropositive and one testing seronegative. The same clonotypes also predominated in the CD3+CD56-NKG2C+ fraction of four donors. Expanded clones of NKG2C+ T cells had an unclear HCMV specificity.

V gene TRBV7-9 combines with J gene TRBJ1-2; D unclear. This receptor was identified in a man aged 45-65 years who received an inactivated influenza vaccine. Material: PBMCs from blood, obtained on the day of vaccination. CDR3 amino acids: CASSPARRAYGYTF. The CDR3 DNA reads TGTGCCAGCAGCCCAGCCAGGAGGGCCTATGGCTACACCTTC.